This T cell receptor (beta chain) originates from a study of CD8+ T cells in alopecia areata. Extraction of RNA preceded its reverse transcription into cDNA, which served as the sequencing template. Sequencing used immunoSEQ multiplex PCR; TCRdb keeps in-frame clones, though not all of them. The data hold under 150,000 clones, with 45% to 65% observed a single time. Indicated treatment: oral pan-JAK inhibitor, 5-10 mg twice daily. Alopecia areata patients provided lesional scalp punch biopsies and peripheral blood, both collected for the study. Between the trimmed V and J ends, which lost 3 bases and 2 bases, there was a span of 8 bases. Germline V gene sequence: CDR1 GTSNPN, CDR2 SVGIG (reference sequence). The CDR3 sequence is 13 residues long.

The chain combines TRBV30 with TRBJ2-1; D is uncertain. The material sequenced was CD4+ T cells sorted from blood, taken at week 24, from a patient treated with tofacitinib. This receptor was identified in a human donor with alopecia areata. The CDR3 here is CAWSEKAYNEQFF. In DNA form, the CDR3 reads TGTGCCTGGAGCGAAAAGGCCTACAATGAGCAGTTCTTC.